The rows below give T cell receptor beta chains drawn from one sample of a study of cytomegalovirus exposure and HLA in healthy donors. The repertoire was sequenced with immunoSEQ multiplex PCR; TCRdb's copy has only in-frame clones and lacks some. This table holds approximately 150,000 clones, approximately 9% found once. Material: PBMCs. Receptor source: a male donor in good health and CMV-seronegative. The CDR3 runs from the conserved cysteine through the conserved F or W. The order of the fields is CDR3 protein, CDR3 DNA, CDR3 length, J gene, clone size, D gene, V gene. D genes are given only for firm matches. Not every row has a clone size; where given, it reads once, few, many or a size class.

CASSNGNTYNEQFF | TGTGCCAGCTCCAACGGGAACACATACAATGAGCAGTTCTTC | 14 | TRBJ2-1 | . | . | TRBV27
CASSPTGSYGYTF | TGTGCCAGCAGCCCAACAGGGAGCTATGGCTACACCTTC | 13 | TRBJ1-2 | . | . | TRBV2
CASSVVSRKGGTEAFF | TGTGCCAGCAGCGTAGTTAGTCGTAAAGGGGGCACTGAAGCTTTCTTT | 16 | TRBJ1-1 | few | . | TRBV9
CASSSGRGQGRHEQYF | TGTGCCAGCAGCTCAGGGAGGGGACAGGGGCGGCACGAGCAGTACTTC | 16 | TRBJ2-7 | once | TRBD1 | TRBV9
CASSQDRRLGEQYF | TGTGCCAGCAGCCAAGACCGCAGGCTCGGCGAGCAGTACTTC | 14 | TRBJ2-7 | few | . | TRBV7-8
CSVILGRAGRHNEQFF | TGCAGCGTTATTCTGGGGAGGGCAGGGAGACACAATGAGCAGTTCTTC | 16 | TRBJ2-1 | . | TRBD2 | TRBV29-1
CASSSWTSGRRETQYF | TGTGCCAGCAGCTCCTGGACTAGCGGGAGGCGGGAGACCCAGTACTTC | 16 | TRBJ2-5 | few | TRBD2 | TRBV7-2
CASSPQTGDSNQPQHF | TGTGCCAGCTCACCCCAGACAGGAGATAGCAATCAGCCCCAGCATTTT | 16 | TRBJ1-5 | . | . | TRBV18
CASRASGRWTDTQYF | TGTGCCAGCAGGGCTAGCGGGAGATGGACAGATACGCAGTATTTT | 15 | TRBJ2-3 | few | TRBD2 | TRBV6-1
CASSTTGPQGAHSPLHF | TGTGCCAGCAGTACTACTGGGCCCCAGGGGGCTCATTCACCCCTCCACTTT | 17 | TRBJ1-6 | . | TRBD1 | TRBV2
CASRFHSGTSTDTQYF | TGTGCAAGTCGCTTCCATAGCGGGACTAGCACAGATACGCAGTATTTT | 16 | TRBJ2-3 | . | . | TRBV12-2
CASTVGGDSPLHF | TGTGCCAGCACCGTCGGGGGGGATTCACCCCTCCACTTT | 13 | TRBJ1-6 | . | . | TRBV6-1
CASSTGRENTEAFF | TGCGCCAGCAGCACCGGACGGGAGAACACTGAAGCTTTCTTT | 14 | TRBJ1-1 | . | . | TRBV5-1
CASALGTGTYNEQFF | TGTGCCAGCGCCTTAGGGACAGGGACTTACAATGAGCAGTTCTTC | 15 | TRBJ2-1 | few | TRBD1 | TRBV5-4
CASSQEVDSDYNSPLHF | TGTGCCAGCAGCCAAGAAGTAGACTCCGACTATAATTCACCCCTCCACTTT | 17 | TRBJ1-6 | . | . | TRBV14
CASSSSKGGQGVSNQPQHF | TGTGCCAGCAGCTCATCCAAGGGCGGACAGGGGGTTAGCAATCAGCCCCAGCATTTT | 19 | TRBJ1-5 | . | TRBD1 | TRBV7-9
CASSSMGASETQYF | TGTGCCAGCAGTTCGATGGGGGCTAGCGAGACCCAGTACTTC | 14 | TRBJ2-5 | few | . | TRBV28
CASSLDGSSTDTQYF | TGTGCCAGCAGCTTAGACGGGAGCAGCACAGATACGCAGTATTTT | 15 | TRBJ2-3 | . | . | TRBV7-2
CASSQLGLASYEQYF | TGCGCCAGCAGCCAACTGGGACTAGCGAGCTACGAGCAGTACTTC | 15 | TRBJ2-7 | . | TRBD2 | TRBV4-3
CSATGTSGRTNEQFF | TGCAGCGCTACCGGGACTAGCGGGAGGACCAATGAGCAGTTCTTC | 15 | TRBJ2-1 | few | TRBD2 | TRBV29-1
CASRRGTGDGYTF | TGCGCCAGCCGCCGTGGGACAGGGGATGGCTACACCTTC | 13 | TRBJ1-2 | . | TRBD1 | TRBV5-1